This TCR beta chain appears in the sequencing data of a study of T cell changes during pregnancy in multiple sclerosis. Assay used: immunoSEQ multiplex PCR; TCRdb lists only in-frame clones, some missing. In the table there are 55,000 to 70,000 clones, under 95% of which are singletons. Germline V gives CDR1 SGHRS, CDR2 YFSETQ. Germline trimming cut 5 bases from V and 4 bases from J; bases unmatched to any gene: 7. This CDR3 contains 15 residues. This sequence originates from a female donor in good health, enrolled as a control in a pregnancy study. Here the sequenced sample was peripheral blood, taken in the second trimester of pregnancy. The chain combines TRBV5-1 with TRBJ1-3; 9 bases map to TRBD1. CDR3 DNA: TGCGCCAGCAGATCAACAGGGGGCGAGGGAAACACCATATATTTT. Translation: CASRSTGGEGNTIYF.